This T cell receptor (beta chain) was captured in a study of OX40 agonist ivuxolimab in advanced cancers. Looking at the study overall: Patients were dosed intravenously with ivuxolimab at 0.01 to 10 mg/kg every 2 weeks.

The CDR3 covers 14 residues. The germline V gene encodes CDR1 KGHSH and CDR2 LQKENI. Assay: immunoSEQ multiplex PCR; the TCRdb copy retains only in-frame clones and omits some. The sample shows about 58,000 clones, approximately 78% of them seen only once. With respect to this clone: Its antigen remains unidentified.

Study-level findings and limits: CD8+ T cells showed, on average, more clonal expansion than CD4+ cells.

The sequence derives from an adult with an advanced solid tumor such as melanoma, head and neck, liver or kidney cancer. Sequenced material: CD4+ or CD8+ T cells sorted from blood, taken in a trial of the OX40 agonist ivuxolimab. This chain links TRBV18 with TRBJ2-5; a possible D gene is TRBD2 (5 bases). The DNA end is more similar to TRBJ2-7, so the J call may be wrong. The CDR3 is CASSPAGGNYEQYF. For the CDR3, the DNA is TGTGCCAGCTCACCAGCCGGAGGAAACTACGAGCAGTACTTC.